One sample yielded the 11 T cell receptor beta chains listed below, sequenced in a study of CD8 T cells in ankylosing spondylitis. Their target antigens are unknown. TCRdb re-derived calls from the 5' RACE reads in MiXCR, one entry per CDR3 protein. The sample has some 840,000 distinct CDR3 sequences, approximately 12% seen once. Overall study findings and caveats: Seemingly characteristic of ankylosing spondylitis blood was a TCR beta motif consisting of about 8 highly homologous variants.

The specimen was blood, either unsorted or a sorted T cell fraction (not recorded which). All receptors come from a male donor with ankylosing spondylitis.

This clonotype was recorded at least ten times. The genes are TRBV12-3 or TRBV12-4 and TRBJ1-1; D call uncertain. Trimming took 0 bases from V and 0 from J, leaving 5 bases between them. The CDR3 is made up of 14 amino acids. This CDR3 is CASSLANMNTEAFF. The DNA for the CDR3 is TGTGCCAGCAGTTTAGCAAACATGAACACTGAAGCTTTCTTT.

The rearrangement uses TRBV7-6 and TRBJ2-2; 7 positions agree with TRBD1. The CDR3 extends over 14 amino acids. CDR1 is SGHVS and CDR2 is FNYEAQ in the germline V gene. J was trimmed by 6 bases and V by 3 bases; bases with no gene match: 4. CDR3 DNA: TGTGCCAGCAGCTTGCTCCAGGGGGCCGGGGAGCTGTTTTTT. As protein: CASSLLQGAGELFF.

This sequence joins TRBV10-3 and TRBJ1-2; 7 bases align to TRBD1. CDR3 length: 12 residues. CDR1 is ENHRY and CDR2 is SYGVKD in the germline V gene. V shed 3 bases and J 12 bases; nucleotides not matched to a gene: 7. CDR3 in amino acids: CAISELDRANTF. The DNA of the CDR3 is TGTGCCATCAGTGAACTTGACAGGGCCAACACCTTC.

In its sample, this clonotype was seen a few times. The rearrangement links TRBV6-2 or TRBV6-3 to TRBJ2-1; possible D gene TRBD2, 6 bases. V was shortened by 5 bases and J by 2 bases, with 10 bases between the two germline ends. In germline, CDR1 is MNHEY, CDR2 SVGEGT. There are 14 residues in the CDR3. CDR3 protein: CASSIGLTYNEQFF. CDR3 nucleotides: TGTGCCAGCAGTATTGGACTAACCTACAATGAGCAGTTCTTC.

The rearrangement uses TRBV20-1 and TRBJ1-6; no clear D. The CDR3 loop spans 14 amino acids. Germline V gives CDR1 DFQATT, CDR2 SNEGSKA (reference sequence). V was trimmed by 2 bases and J by 6 bases, leaving 11 bases between them. CDR3 loop: CSARRRHTNSPLHF. The CDR3 DNA sequence: TGCAGTGCTAGACGAAGGCACACTAATTCACCCCTCCACTTT.

This clonotype occurred a few times. The V and J genes are TRBV18 and TRBJ1-3; the match to TRBD1 covers 7 bases. Germline values: CDR1 KGHSH, CDR2 LQKENI. This CDR3 region has 16 residues. V lost 2 bases, J lost 4 bases, and 8 bases stayed unmatched. Here the CDR3 reads CASSPVNRGSGNTIYF. The CDR3 nucleotides are TGTGCCAGCTCACCAGTAAACAGGGGATCCGGAAACACCATATATTTT. The entire variable domain, with the rest obtained from reference TRBV18 and TRBJ1-3, is as follows: NAGVMQNPRHLVRRRGQEARLRCSPMKGHSHVYWYRQLPEEGLKFMVYLQKENIIDESGMPKERFSAEFPKEGPSILRIQQVVRGDSAAYFCASSPVNRGSGNTIYFGEGSWLTVV.

This clonotype was seen a handful of times. This chain joins TRBV28 and TRBJ1-1; D uncertain. CDR1 is MDHEN and CDR2 is SYDVKM in the germline V gene. CDR3 length equals 12 residues. Between the trimmed V and J ends, which lost 3 bases and 5 bases, there was a span of 7 bases. The CDR3 here is CASSFKVTEAFF. DNA of the CDR3: TGTGCCAGCAGTTTTAAAGTTACTGAAGCTTTCTTT. Combining the CDR3 with reference TRBV28 and TRBJ1-1 gives the whole variable domain DVKVTQSSRYLVKRTGEKVFLECVQDMDHENMFWYRQDPGLGLRLIYFSYDVKMKEKGDIPEGYSVSREKKERFSLILESASTNQTSMYLCASSFKVTEAFFGQGTRLTVV.

V and J are TRBV6-2 or TRBV6-3 and TRBJ1-1; D ambiguous. Deletions cut 6 bases from V and 1 base from J, with 6 bases between. This CDR3 is 12 amino acids long. Per the germline V gene, CDR1 is MNHEY and CDR2 is SVGEGT. The CDR3 loop is CASRKANTEAFF. CDR3 coding DNA: TGTGCCAGCAGAAAGGCGAACACTGAAGCTTTCTTT.

This clonotype has only a few counts. V usage is TRBV30 and J usage is TRBJ2-1; D perhaps matches TRBD2 (6 bases). CDR1 is GTSNPN, CDR2 SVGIG, per germline (reference sequence). The CDR3 runs to 14 residues. Trimming took 2 bases from V and 4 from J, leaving 12 bases between them. CDR3 nucleotide sequence: TGTGCCTGGAGTATGCGGGGCGCGTACAATGAGCAGTTCTTC. As protein: CAWSMRGAYNEQFF.

The rearrangement links TRBV5-1 to TRBJ2-7, with 13 bases aligning to TRBD2. CDR3 length: 16 amino acids. J gave up 5 bases and V 4 bases, and 9 bases lay outside the gene matches. Germline V gene data show CDR1 as SGHRS and CDR2 as YFSETQ. The CDR3 is CASSPGGLAGVDEQYF. The CDR3 DNA follows: TGCGCCAGCAGCCCCGGAGGACTAGCGGGAGTCGACGAGCAGTACTTC.

The rearrangement joins TRBV7-2 to TRBJ2-2, with D unresolved. The CDR3 runs to 14 residues. The V gene lost 2 bases and the J gene lost 6 bases, with 10 bases spanning the gap. The germline V gene has CDR1 SGHTA and CDR2 FQGNSA. The CDR3: CASSLSNTAGELFF. The CDR3 DNA reads TGTGCCAGCAGCTTATCCAACACCGCCGGGGAGCTGTTTTTT.